These 16 T cell receptor beta chains originate from one sample sequenced in a study of PD-1 blockade in mismatch repair-deficient tumors. Method: immunoSEQ multiplex PCR; TCRdb's copy keeps in-frame clones and lacks some. The sample consists of roughly 120,000 clones, about 90% of them appearing once. The starting material was peripheral blood, obtained 72 weeks after starting pembrolizumab. These receptor sequences come from an adult with mismatch repair-deficient cancer.

The V and J genes are TRBV7-2 and TRBJ2-5; 10 nucleotides agree with TRBD2. This CDR3 region has 15 residues. The trim removed 6 bases at V and 3 bases at J, leaving 7 bases unmatched. Per germline, CDR1 SGHTA and CDR2 FQGNSA. CDR3 sequence (DNA): TGTGCCAGCAGAGCGGGAGGGAAAACCAAAGAGACCCAGTACTTC. It encodes CASRAGGKTKETQYF.

The chain links TRBV13 to TRBJ1-2, with D possibly matching TRBD1 (5 bases). The germline gives CDR1 PRHDT, CDR2 FYEKMQ (reference sequence). V was shortened by 5 bases and J by 6 bases, with 13 bases between the two germline ends. The CDR3 is 13 amino acids. This CDR3 reads CASSARRVDGYTF. The CDR3 nucleotides read TGTGCCAGCAGCGCCCGCAGGGTTGATGGCTACACCTTC.

The J gene is TRBJ2-2, the V gene TRBV11-3; D not certain. Trimming pared 1 base from V and 7 bases from J, leaving 7 bases between. The V gene's germline CDR1 is SGHNT and CDR2 YENEEA. The CDR3 sequence is 13 residues long. Written as DNA, the CDR3 is TGTGCCAGCAGCTTAGCGGTCGTCGGGGAGCTGTTTTTT. This encodes CASSLAVVGELFF.

The chain carries TRBV9 and TRBJ2-1; 15 nucleotides line up with TRBD2. The CDR3 extends over 20 amino acids. Germline V CDR1 and CDR2: SGDLS, YYNGEE. The junction had 7 bases not matched to a gene; V was cut back by 0 bases and J by 0 bases. CDR3 sequence (DNA): TGTGCCAGCAGCGTAGACCCCGGACTAGCGGGAGGGTACTCCTACAATGAGCAGTTCTTC. Translated: CASSVDPGLAGGYSYNEQFF.

The chain's CDR3 is CASSLAGAYEQYF. CDR3 nucleotides: TGTGCCAGCAGCTTAGCAGGGGCCTACGAGCAGTACTTC. The chain carries TRBV7-2 and TRBJ2-5; D possibly corresponds to TRBD1 (5 bases). The J call may be mistaken, given a closer DNA end match to TRBJ2-7. The germline V gene encodes CDR1 SGHTA and CDR2 FQGNSA. The CDR3 loop spans 13 amino acids.

This rearrangement joins TRBV27 to TRBJ1-4; D uncertain. Germline V gene lookup returns CDR1 MNHEY and CDR2 SMNVEV (reference sequence). Trimming took 8 bases from V and 0 from J, leaving 10 bases between them. CDR3 length: 14 residues. Here the CDR3 reads CASSGGATNEKLFF. DNA for the CDR3: TGTGCCAGCTCCGGAGGAGCAACTAATGAAAAACTGTTTTTT.

This chain connects TRBV4-1 to TRBJ2-7; tentatively, D is TRBD1 (5 bases). The V end lost 1 base, the J end lost 5 bases, and 21 bases lay between the germline ends. Germline V gives CDR1 MGHRA, CDR2 YSYEKL. CDR3 length: 17 amino acids. The CDR3 DNA reads as TGCGCCAGCAGCCAAGTGATGCCCAGGGCCACGTTCGACGAGCAGTACTTC. Its translation: CASSQVMPRATFDEQYF.

J is TRBJ1-2 and V is TRBV7-6; tentatively, D is TRBD1 (6 bases). The V end lost 5 bases, the J end lost 11 bases, and 24 bases lay between the germline ends. The CDR3 sequence is 15 residues long. Germline assignment: CDR1 SGHVS and CDR2 FNYEAQ. DNA of the CDR3: TGTGCCAGCAGCCCGACGACAACCGGGACACAGGGATACACCTTC. Protein: CASSPTTTGTQGYTF.

This rearrangement joins TRBV4-2 to TRBJ2-1, with 10 bases identical to TRBD2. CDR3 length equals 16 residues. Germline CDR1 LGHNA, CDR2 YNFKEQ. V trimming: 0 bases; J trimming: 3 bases; junction bases outside the gene matches: 2. For the CDR3, the DNA is TGTGCCAGCAGCCAAGACGGGACTAGCGACTACAATGAGCAGTTCTTC. It yields the protein CASSQDGTSDYNEQFF.

The V call is TRBV2, the J call TRBJ1-4, with D perhaps matching TRBD1 (6 bases). Germline CDR1 SNHLY, CDR2 FYNNEI. The CDR3 is made up of 14 amino acids. The ends were cut back, 5 bases at V and 3 bases at J, with 10 bases in the middle. The CDR3 DNA sequence: TGTGCCAGCAGTTACCAGGGGCCTAATGAAAAACTGTTTTTT. The encoded protein is CASSYQGPNEKLFF.

The chain joins TRBV4-1 to TRBJ2-3; 12 nucleotides agree with TRBD2. Germline V gene lookup returns CDR1 MGHRA and CDR2 YSYEKL. J gave up 2 bases and V 0 bases, and 3 bases lay outside the gene matches. This CDR3 is built from 17 residues. CDR3 protein: CASSQEGLAGTTDTQYF. The CDR3 DNA sequence: TGCGCCAGCAGCCAAGAAGGACTAGCGGGGACCACAGATACGCAGTATTTT.

The chain uses TRBV29-1 and TRBJ1-1; TRBD1 aligns across 11 bases. Trimming at V came to 6 bases and at J to 3 bases, leaving 9 bases not matched to a gene. The CDR3 extends over 15 amino acids. CDR1 and CDR2 (germline): SQVTM, ANQGSEA. CDR3 residues: CSVNERDRGYTEAFF. CDR3 nucleotide sequence: TGCAGCGTAAACGAAAGGGACAGGGGGTACACTGAAGCTTTCTTT.

CDR3 sequence (DNA): TGTGCCACCAGCAGAGAGGGACTAGCGGGCACAGATACGCAGTATTTT. Translated, it gives CATSREGLAGTDTQYF. The chain links TRBV15 to TRBJ2-3; TRBD2 matches at 11 bases. CDR1 LNHNV and CDR2 YYDKDF come from the germline V gene (reference sequence). V trimming: 0 bases; J trimming: 1 base; junction bases outside the gene matches: 0. CDR3 length: 16 residues.

The chain joins TRBV25-1 to TRBJ2-3; 8 bases align to TRBD1. CDR3 length equals 16 residues. V lost 1 base to trimming and J lost 2 bases; unmatched junction nucleotides: 5. The germline V gene has CDR1 MGHDK and CDR2 SYGVNS. DNA for the CDR3: TGTGCCAGCAGTGAATGGGGGACAGGTATCACAGATACGCAGTATTTT. This sequence encodes CASSEWGTGITDTQYF.

The gene calls are TRBV5-6 and TRBJ2-7; D is perhaps TRBD1 (5 bases). V lost 4 bases, J lost 7 bases, and 12 bases lay in between. Per the germline V gene, CDR1 is SGHDT and CDR2 is YYEEEE. The CDR3 runs to 12 residues. The CDR3 is CASSLRVGEQYF. CDR3 nucleotides: TGTGCCAGCAGCCTCAGGGTCGGAGAGCAGTACTTC.

For the CDR3, the DNA is TGTGCCAGCAGTCAAGTAGGCAATCAGCCCCAGCATTTT. Its translation is CASSQVGNQPQHF. The V call is TRBV27, the J call TRBJ1-5; D not certain. In germline, CDR1 is MNHEY, CDR2 SMNVEV (reference sequence). This CDR3 contains 13 residues. With 5 bases removed from V and 2 bases from J, the gap between germline ends came to 7 bases.